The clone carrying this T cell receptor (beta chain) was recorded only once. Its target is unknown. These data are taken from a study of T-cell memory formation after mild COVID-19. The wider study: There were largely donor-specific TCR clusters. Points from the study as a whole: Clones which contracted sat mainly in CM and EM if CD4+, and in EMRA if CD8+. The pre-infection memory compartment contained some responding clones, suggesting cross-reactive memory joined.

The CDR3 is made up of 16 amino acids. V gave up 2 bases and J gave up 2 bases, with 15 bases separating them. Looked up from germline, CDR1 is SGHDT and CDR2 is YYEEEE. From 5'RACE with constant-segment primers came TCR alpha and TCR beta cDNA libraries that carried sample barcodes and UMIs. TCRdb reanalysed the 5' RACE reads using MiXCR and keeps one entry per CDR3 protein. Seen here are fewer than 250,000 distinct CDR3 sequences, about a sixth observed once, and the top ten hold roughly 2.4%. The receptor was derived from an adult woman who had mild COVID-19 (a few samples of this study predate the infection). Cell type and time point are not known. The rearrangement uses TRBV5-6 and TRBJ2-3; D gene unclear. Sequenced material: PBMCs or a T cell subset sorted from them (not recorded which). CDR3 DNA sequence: TGTGCCAGCAGCTTATCGGTCAGGCTAGACACAGATACGCAGTATTTT. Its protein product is CASSLSVRLDTDTQYF.